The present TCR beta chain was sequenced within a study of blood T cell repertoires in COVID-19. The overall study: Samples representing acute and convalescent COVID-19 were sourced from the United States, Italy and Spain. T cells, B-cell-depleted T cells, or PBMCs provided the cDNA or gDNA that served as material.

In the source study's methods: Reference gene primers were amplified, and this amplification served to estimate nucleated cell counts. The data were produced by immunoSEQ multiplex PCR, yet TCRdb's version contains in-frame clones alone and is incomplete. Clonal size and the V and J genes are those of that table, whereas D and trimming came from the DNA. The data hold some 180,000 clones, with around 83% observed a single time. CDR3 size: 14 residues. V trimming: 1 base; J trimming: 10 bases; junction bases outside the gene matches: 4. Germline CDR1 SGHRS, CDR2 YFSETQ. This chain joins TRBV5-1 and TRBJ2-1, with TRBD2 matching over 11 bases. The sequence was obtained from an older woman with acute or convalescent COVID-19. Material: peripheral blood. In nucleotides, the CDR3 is TGCGCCAGCAGCTTGACTAGCGGGAGTCAGGAGCAGTTCTTC. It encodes CASSLTSGSQEQFF.